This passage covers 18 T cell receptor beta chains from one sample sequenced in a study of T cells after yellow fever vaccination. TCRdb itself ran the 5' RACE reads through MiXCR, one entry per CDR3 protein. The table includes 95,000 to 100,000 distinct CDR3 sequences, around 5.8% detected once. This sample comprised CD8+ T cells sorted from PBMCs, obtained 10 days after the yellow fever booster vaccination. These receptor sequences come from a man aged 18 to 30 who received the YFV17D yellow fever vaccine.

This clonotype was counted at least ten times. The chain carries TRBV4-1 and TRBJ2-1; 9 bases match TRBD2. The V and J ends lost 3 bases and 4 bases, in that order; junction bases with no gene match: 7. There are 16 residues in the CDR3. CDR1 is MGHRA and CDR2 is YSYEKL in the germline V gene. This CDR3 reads CASSQGRGGIYNEQFF. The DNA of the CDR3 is TGCGCCAGCAGCCAGGGGCGGGGGGGTATTTACAATGAGCAGTTCTTC.

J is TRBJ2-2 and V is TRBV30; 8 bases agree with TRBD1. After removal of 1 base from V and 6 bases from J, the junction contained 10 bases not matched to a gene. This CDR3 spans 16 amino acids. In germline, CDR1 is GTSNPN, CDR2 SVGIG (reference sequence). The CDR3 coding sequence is TGTGCCTGGAGTGGGGGGACAGGCCTTAGTCCCGGGGAGCTGTTTTTT. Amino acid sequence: CAWSGGTGLSPGELFF.

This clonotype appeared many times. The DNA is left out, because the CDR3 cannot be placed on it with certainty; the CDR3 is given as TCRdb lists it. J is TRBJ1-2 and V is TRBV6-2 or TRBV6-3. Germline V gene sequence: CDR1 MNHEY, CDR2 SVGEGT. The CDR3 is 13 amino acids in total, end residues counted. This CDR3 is CASSSSRYYGYTF.

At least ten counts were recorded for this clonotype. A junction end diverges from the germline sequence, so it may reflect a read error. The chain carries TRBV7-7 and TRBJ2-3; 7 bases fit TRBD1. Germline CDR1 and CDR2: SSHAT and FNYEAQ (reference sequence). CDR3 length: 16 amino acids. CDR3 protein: CASSLGTDRTTDTQYF. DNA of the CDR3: TGTGCTAGCAGCTTAGGGACAGACCGTACCACAGATACGCAGTATTTT. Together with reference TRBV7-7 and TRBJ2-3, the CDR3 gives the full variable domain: GAGVSQSPRYKVTKRGQDVTLRCDPISSHATLYWYQQALGQGPEFLTYFNYEAQPDKSGLPSDRFSAERPEGSISTLTIQRTEQRDSAMYRCASSLGTDRTTDTQYFGPGTRLTVL.

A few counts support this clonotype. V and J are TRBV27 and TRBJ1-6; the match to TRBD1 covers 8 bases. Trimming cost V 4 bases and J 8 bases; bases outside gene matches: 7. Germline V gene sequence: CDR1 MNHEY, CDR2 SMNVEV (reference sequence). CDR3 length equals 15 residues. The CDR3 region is CASSSRDRSDSPLHF. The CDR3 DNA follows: TGTGCCAGCAGTTCCCGGGACAGGAGTGATTCACCCCTCCACTTT.

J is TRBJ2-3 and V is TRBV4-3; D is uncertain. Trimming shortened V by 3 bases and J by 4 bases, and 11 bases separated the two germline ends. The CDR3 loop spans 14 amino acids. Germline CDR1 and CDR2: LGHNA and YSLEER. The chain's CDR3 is CASSHKPNADTQYF. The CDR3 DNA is TGCGCCAGCAGCCACAAGCCCAACGCAGATACGCAGTATTTT.

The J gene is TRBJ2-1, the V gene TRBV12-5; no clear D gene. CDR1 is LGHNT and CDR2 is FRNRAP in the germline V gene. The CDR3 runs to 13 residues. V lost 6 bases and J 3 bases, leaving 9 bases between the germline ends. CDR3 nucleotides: TGTGCTAGTGGGGTGACACTCTACAATGAGCAGTTCTTC. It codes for CASGVTLYNEQFF.

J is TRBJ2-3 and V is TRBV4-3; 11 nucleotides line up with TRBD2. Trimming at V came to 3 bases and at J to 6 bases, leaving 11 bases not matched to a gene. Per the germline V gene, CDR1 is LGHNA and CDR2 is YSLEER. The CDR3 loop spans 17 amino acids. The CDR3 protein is CASSHATIAGGLDTQYF. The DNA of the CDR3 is TGCGCCAGCAGCCACGCCACGATAGCGGGGGGGCTCGATACGCAGTATTTT.

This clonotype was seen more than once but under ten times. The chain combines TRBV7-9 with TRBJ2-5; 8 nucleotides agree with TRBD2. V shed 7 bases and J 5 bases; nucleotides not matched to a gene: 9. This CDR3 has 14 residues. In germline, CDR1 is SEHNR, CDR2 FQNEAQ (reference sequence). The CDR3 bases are TGTGCCAGCACCCAACGGACTAGCTGGGAGACCCAGTACTTC. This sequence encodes CASTQRTSWETQYF.

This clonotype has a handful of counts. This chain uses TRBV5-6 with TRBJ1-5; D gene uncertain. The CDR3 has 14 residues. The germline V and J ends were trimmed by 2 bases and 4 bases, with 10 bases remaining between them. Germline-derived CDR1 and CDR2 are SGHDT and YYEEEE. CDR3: CASSFRYGNQPQHF. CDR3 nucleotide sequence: TGTGCCAGCAGCTTTCGATACGGGAATCAGCCCCAGCATTTT.

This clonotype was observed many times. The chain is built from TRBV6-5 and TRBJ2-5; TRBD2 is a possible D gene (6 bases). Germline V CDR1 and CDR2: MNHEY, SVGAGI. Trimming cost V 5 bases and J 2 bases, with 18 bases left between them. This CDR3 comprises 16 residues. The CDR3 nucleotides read TGTGCCAGCAGTGACAAAGCGGGCAACCCGCAAGAGACCCAGTACTTC. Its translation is CASSDKAGNPQETQYF.

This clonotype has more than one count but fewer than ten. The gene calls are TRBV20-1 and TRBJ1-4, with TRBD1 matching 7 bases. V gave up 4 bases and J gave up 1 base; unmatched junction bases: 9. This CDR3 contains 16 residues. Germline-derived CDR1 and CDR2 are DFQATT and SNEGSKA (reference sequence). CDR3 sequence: CSATGGTVRTNEKLFF. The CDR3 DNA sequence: TGCAGTGCTACGGGGGGGACAGTGAGAACTAATGAAAAACTGTTTTTT.

CDR3 amino acids: CASSWTGVRDTQYF. CDR3 coding DNA: TGTGCCAGCAGCTGGACAGGGGTAAGAGATACGCAGTATTTT. This chain uses TRBV5-4 with TRBJ2-3; 9 positions match TRBD1. The V segment lost 3 bases and the J segment 5 bases; nucleotides outside the gene matches: 4. The length of the CDR3 is 14 residues. Germline-derived CDR1 and CDR2 are SGHNT and YYREEE (reference sequence).

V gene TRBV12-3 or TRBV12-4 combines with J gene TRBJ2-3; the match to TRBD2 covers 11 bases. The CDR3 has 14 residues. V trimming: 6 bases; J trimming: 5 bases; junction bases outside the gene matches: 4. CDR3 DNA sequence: TGTGCCAGCAGAATAGCGGGGGGGAGAGATACGCAGTATTTT. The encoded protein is CASRIAGGRDTQYF.

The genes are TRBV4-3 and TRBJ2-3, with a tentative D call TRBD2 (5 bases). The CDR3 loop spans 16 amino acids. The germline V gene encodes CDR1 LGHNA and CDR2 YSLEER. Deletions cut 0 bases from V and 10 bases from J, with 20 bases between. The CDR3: CASSQDGTRPPWSQYF. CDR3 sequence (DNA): TGCGCCAGCAGCCAAGATGGCACTAGGCCCCCGTGGTCGCAGTATTTT.

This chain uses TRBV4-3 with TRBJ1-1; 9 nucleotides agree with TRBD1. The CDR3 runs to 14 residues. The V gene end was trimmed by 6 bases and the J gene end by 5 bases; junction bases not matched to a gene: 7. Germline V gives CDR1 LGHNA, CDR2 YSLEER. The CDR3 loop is CASRPGQGRTEAFF. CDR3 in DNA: TGCGCCAGCAGACCGGGACAGGGTCGTACTGAAGCTTTCTTT.

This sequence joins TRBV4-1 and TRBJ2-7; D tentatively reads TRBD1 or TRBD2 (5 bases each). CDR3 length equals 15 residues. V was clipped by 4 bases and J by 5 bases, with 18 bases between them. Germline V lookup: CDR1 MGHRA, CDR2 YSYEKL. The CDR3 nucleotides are TGCGCCAGCAGCCCGTCGCCCGGGACGAACGACGAGCAGTACTTC. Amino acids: CASSPSPGTNDEQYF.

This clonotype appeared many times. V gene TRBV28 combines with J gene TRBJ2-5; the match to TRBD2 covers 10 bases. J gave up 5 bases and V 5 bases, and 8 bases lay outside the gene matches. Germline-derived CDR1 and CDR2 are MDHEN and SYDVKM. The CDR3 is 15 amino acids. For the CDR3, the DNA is TGTGCCAGCAGTCCCCTAGCGGGGGTAGGTGAGACCCAGTACTTC. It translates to CASSPLAGVGETQYF.